The clone carrying this T cell receptor (beta chain) has a handful of counts. The antigen remains unidentified. V shed 3 bases and J 9 bases; nucleotides not matched to a gene: 8. The CDR3 has 13 amino acids. Germline-derived CDR1 and CDR2 are SQVTM and ANQGSEA. Investigators reverse transcribed all isolated RNA, so they sequenced expressed TCRB transcripts. Measured with immunoSEQ multiplex PCR; TCRdb has only the in-frame clones, and not every one. The table records 240,000 or so clones, more than 65% of them present only once. The sample originates from a study of beta chain features in type 1 diabetes. Notes on the study in general: Since sequencing was performed on cDNA, cells with high TCR expression could be over-represented. Any role of HLA type in TCRB rearrangement remained unresolved here.

Material: naive CD4+ T cells from blood. The chain has TRBV29-1 and TRBJ1-1; 9 bases are shared with TRBD1. This TCR was sampled from a man between 25 and 39 years old in good health. The CDR3 sequence is CSVDLDRGLKAFF. The CDR3 DNA reads as TGCAGCGTTGATTTAGACAGGGGGTTAAAAGCTTTCTTT.